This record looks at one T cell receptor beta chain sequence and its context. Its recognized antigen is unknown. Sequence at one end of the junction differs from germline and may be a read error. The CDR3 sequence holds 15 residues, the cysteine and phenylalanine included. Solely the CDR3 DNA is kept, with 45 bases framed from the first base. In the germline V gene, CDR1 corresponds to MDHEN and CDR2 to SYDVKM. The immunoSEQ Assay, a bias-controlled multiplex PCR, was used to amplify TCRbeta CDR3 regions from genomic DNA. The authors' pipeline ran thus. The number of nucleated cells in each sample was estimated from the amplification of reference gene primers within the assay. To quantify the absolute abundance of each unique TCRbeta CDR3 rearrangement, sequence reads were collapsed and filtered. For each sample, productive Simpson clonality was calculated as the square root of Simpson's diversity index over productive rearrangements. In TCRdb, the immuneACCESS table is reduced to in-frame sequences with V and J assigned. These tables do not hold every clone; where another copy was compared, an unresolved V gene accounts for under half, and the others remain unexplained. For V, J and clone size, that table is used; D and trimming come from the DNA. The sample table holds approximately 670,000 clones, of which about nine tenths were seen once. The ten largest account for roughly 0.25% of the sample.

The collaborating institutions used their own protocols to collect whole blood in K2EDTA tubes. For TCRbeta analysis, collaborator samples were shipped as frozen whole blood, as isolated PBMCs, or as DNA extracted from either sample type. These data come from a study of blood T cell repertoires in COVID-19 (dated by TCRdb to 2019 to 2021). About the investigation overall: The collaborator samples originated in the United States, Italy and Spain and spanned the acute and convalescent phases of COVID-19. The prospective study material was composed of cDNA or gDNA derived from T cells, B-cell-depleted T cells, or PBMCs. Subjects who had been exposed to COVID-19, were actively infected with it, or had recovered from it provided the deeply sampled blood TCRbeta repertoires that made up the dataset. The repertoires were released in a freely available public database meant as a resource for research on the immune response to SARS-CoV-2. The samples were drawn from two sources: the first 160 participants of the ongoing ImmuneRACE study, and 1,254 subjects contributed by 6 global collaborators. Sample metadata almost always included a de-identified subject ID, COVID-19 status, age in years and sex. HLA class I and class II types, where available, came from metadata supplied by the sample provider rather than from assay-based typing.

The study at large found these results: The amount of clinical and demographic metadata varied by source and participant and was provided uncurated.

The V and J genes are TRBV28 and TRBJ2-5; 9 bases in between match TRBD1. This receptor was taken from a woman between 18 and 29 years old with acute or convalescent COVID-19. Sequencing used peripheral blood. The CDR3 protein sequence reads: CASFSPGQGIGMGDF. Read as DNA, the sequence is TGTGCCAGCTTTTCGCCGGGACAGGGCATAGGGATGGGGGACTTC.